The source of this T cell receptor (beta chain) is a study of graft-versus-host responses after intestinal transplantation. TCRdb's table, derived via immunoSEQ multiplex PCR, lists solely in-frame clones and lacks some. The sample consists of under 85,000 clones, roughly 87% of them appearing once. Trimming removed 0 bases at V and 1 base at J, with 5 bases between. CDR1 is SGHNT, CDR2 YYREEE, per germline (reference sequence). This CDR3 is built from 14 residues. With regard to this clone: What it recognizes is unknown.

The rearrangement links TRBV5-4 to TRBJ1-3, with D tentatively TRBD1 (5 bases). This TCR was sampled from a human donor who received an intestinal transplant. The sequences come from unstimulated CD8+ T cells sorted from spleen or lymph node cells, collected before intestinal transplant. The CDR3 sequence is CASSLEGSGNTIYF. The DNA of the CDR3 is TGTGCCAGCAGCTTGGAGGGGTCTGGAAACACCATATATTTT.